Following are 13 T cell receptor beta chains from one sample sequenced in a study of regulatory T cells in long-lasting Graves disease. To make TCR beta libraries, researchers used iRepertoire HTBI primers and Arm-PCR of CDR3 regions. TCRdb itself ran the multiplex PCR reads through MiXCR, one entry per CDR3 protein. The profile shows 420,000 or so distinct CDR3 sequences, about 15% of them singletons. This sample's time point: newly diagnosed GD, antithyroid drugs for less than 3 months. Preparation of the TCR library used RNA extracted from PBMCs. This sample was also put to use in a study of T cells in Graves' hyperthyroidism and ophthalmopathy.

The sequenced sample was peripheral blood mononuclear cells (PBMCs), obtained at new diagnosis, from a patient treated with antithyroid drugs. The receptor set was obtained from a young woman with Graves disease.

This clonotype was seen at least ten times. This chain uses TRBV3-1 with TRBJ2-7; 11 bases match TRBD1. V was clipped by 0 bases and J by 4 bases; unmatched bases: 2. CDR1 LGHDT and CDR2 YNNKEL come from the germline V gene (reference sequence). This CDR3 region has 15 residues. The chain's CDR3 is CASSQEDRGLYEQYF. CDR3 sequence (DNA): TGTGCCAGCAGCCAAGAGGACAGGGGGCTTTACGAGCAGTACTTC.

This clonotype was seen many times. In nucleotides, the CDR3 is TGCGCCAGCAGCTTGGGACAGGGGACGGCAAACACTGAAGCTTTCTTT. This gives the protein CASSLGQGTANTEAFF. This rearrangement joins TRBV5-1 to TRBJ1-1, with TRBD1 identical over 8 bases. The V segment lost 0 bases and the J segment 2 bases; nucleotides outside the gene matches: 6. The germline CDR1 and CDR2 sequences are SGHRS and YFSETQ. CDR3 size: 16 residues.

In this sample, this clonotype turned up many times. J is TRBJ2-7 and V is TRBV5-1; 7 bases align to TRBD2. V was pared by 3 bases and J by 2 bases, with 5 bases of the junction left unmatched. The germline V gene has CDR1 SGHRS and CDR2 YFSETQ. CDR3 length: 14 residues. This CDR3 reads CASSSSSGAYEQYF. The CDR3 DNA reads as TGCGCCAGCAGCTCTTCTAGCGGCGCCTACGAGCAGTACTTC.

The gene calls are TRBV20-1 and TRBJ1-2, with TRBD1 matching 7 bases. Germline trimming cut 3 bases from V and 5 bases from J; bases unmatched to any gene: 6. The germline CDR1 and CDR2 sequences are DFQATT and SNEGSKA (reference sequence). This CDR3 contains 13 residues. CDR3 DNA: TGCAGTGCTAGTTCAGGGGGTTCATATGGCTACACCTTC. Encoded protein: CSASSGGSYGYTF.

This chain connects TRBV6-9 to TRBJ1-6; maybe TRBD1 (5 bases). In germline, CDR1 is MNHGY, CDR2 SVAAGI. Trimming took 4 bases from V and 9 from J, leaving 10 bases between them. The CDR3 runs 13 residues. CDR3 region: CASSSLGGSPLHF. The CDR3 region has the DNA TGTGCCAGCAGTTCCCTCGGGGGTTCACCCCTCCACTTT.

This clonotype was seen a few times. The chain employs TRBV6-2 or TRBV6-3 and TRBJ2-3, with D possibly being TRBD1 (5 bases). Germline assignment: CDR1 MNHEY and CDR2 SVGEGT. Deletions cut 1 base from V and 1 base from J, with 12 bases between. CDR3 length: 16 residues. CDR3 loop: CASSYFPGRRTDTQYF. The DNA for the CDR3 is TGTGCCAGCAGTTACTTTCCAGGGCGTCGCACAGATACGCAGTATTTT.

This clonotype was detected ten times or more. DNA for the CDR3: TGTGCCAGCAGCCAAGCCCCAGGACCCTACGAGCAGTACTTC. This encodes CASSQAPGPYEQYF. The V and J genes are TRBV3-1 and TRBJ2-7, with D uncertain. This CDR3 contains 14 residues. Germline loops: CDR1 LGHDT, CDR2 YNNKEL (reference sequence). V was shortened by 1 base and J by 2 bases, with 9 bases between the two germline ends.

This clonotype was seen ten or more times. This chain uses TRBV7-2 with TRBJ2-1, with a tentative D call TRBD1 (6 bases). There are 14 residues in the CDR3. V was pared by 1 base and J by 7 bases, with 11 bases between. CDR1 and CDR2 (germline): SGHTA, FQGNSA. In DNA form, the CDR3 reads TGTGCCAGCAGCTTAGGGGGGCCGCGGAATGAGCAGTTCTTC. This sequence encodes CASSLGGPRNEQFF.

This clonotype has at least ten counts. The chain's CDR3 is CASSLAGLDTQYF. CDR3 bases: TGTGCCAGCAGTTTAGCGGGTCTAGATACGCAGTATTTT. This chain links TRBV12-3 or TRBV12-4 with TRBJ2-3; D gene ambiguous. The CDR3 loop spans 13 amino acids. The V gene lost 0 bases and the J gene lost 5 bases, with 6 bases spanning the gap.

The table lists this clonotype with a few counts. The rearrangement uses TRBV10-1 and TRBJ1-2, with D maybe TRBD1 (5 bases). Trimming pared 8 bases from V and 8 bases from J, leaving 15 bases between. The germline V gene encodes CDR1 WNHNN and CDR2 SYGVQD (reference sequence). This CDR3 has 12 residues. In nucleotides, the CDR3 is TGCGCCAGCCAGGGACCAGGGTGGGGCTACACCTTC. Translating it yields CASQGPGWGYTF.

This clonotype was counted many times. V is TRBV20-1 and J is TRBJ2-1, with D perhaps being TRBD1 or TRBD2 (5 bases each). The CDR3 is made up of 12 amino acids. Germline loops: CDR1 DFQATT, CDR2 SNEGSKA (reference sequence). Trimming cost V 3 bases and J 9 bases, with 12 bases left between them. This CDR3 reads CSARGEGSEQFF. CDR3 nucleotide sequence: TGCAGTGCTAGGGGCGAGGGGAGTGAGCAGTTCTTC.

The V gene is TRBV7-8, the J gene TRBJ1-6; no clear D gene. Per germline, CDR1 SGHVS and CDR2 FQNEAQ. Trimming pared 1 base from V and 0 bases from J, leaving 10 bases between. The CDR3 spans 17 residues. For the CDR3, the DNA is TGTGCCAGCAGCTTAGAGCCCGGTAGCTCCTATAATTCACCCCTCCACTTT. This encodes CASSLEPGSSYNSPLHF.

The chain combines TRBV18 with TRBJ1-1; the D gene is possibly TRBD1 (5 bases). The CDR3 is made up of 13 amino acids. The germline V gene encodes CDR1 KGHSH and CDR2 LQKENI. V shed 1 base and J shed 6 bases, with 9 bases lying between them. The CDR3 bases are TGTGCCAGCTCACCACTCAGGGACTCTGAAGCTTTCTTT. This encodes CASSPLRDSEAFF.